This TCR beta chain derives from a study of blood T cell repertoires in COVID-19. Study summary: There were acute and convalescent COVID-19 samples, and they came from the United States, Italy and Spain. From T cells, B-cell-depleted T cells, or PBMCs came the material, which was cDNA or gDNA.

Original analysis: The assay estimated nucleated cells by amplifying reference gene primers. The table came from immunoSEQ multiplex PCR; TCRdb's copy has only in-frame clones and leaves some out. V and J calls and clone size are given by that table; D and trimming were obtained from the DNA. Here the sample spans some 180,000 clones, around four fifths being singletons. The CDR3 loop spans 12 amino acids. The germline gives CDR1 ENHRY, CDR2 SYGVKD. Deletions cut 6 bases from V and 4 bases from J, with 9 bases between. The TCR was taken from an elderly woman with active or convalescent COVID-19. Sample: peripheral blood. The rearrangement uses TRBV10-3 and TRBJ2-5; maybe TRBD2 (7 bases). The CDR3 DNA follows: TGTGCCATCAGCGGGGGGCTAGAGACCCAGTACTTC. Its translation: CAISGGLETQYF.